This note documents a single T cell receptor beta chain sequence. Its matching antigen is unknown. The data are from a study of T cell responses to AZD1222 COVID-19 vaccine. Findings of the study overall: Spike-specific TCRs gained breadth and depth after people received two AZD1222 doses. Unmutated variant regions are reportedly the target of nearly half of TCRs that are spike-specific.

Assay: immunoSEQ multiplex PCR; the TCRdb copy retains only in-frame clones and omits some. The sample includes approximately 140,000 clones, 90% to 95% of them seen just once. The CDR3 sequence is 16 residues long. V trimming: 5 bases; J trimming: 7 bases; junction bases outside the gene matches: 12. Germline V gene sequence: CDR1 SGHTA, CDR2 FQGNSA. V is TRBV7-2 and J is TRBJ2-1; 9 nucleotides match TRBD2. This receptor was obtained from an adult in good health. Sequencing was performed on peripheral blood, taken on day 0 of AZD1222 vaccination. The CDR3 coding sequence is TGTGCCAGCAGCACCCGGCCGGGACTAGCTTTGAATGAGCAGTTCTTC. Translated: CASSTRPGLALNEQFF. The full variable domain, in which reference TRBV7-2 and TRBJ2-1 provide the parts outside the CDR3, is GAGVSQSPSNKVTEKGKDVELRCDPISGHTALYWYRQSLGQGLEFLIYFQGNSAPDKSGLPSDRFSAERTGGSVSTLTIQRTQQEDSAVYLCASSTRPGLALNEQFFGPGTRLTVL.